The TCR beta chain described here comes from a study of T cell repertoires in cytomegalovirus infection. Study details: It was the public TCR beta signatures that indicated both CMV infection and matching HLA type. General study findings and limits: CMV carriers with the relevant HLA were identified by cumulative public TCR beta family frequency. Clonotype analysis showed dominance of the ex vivo response by HLA-C-restricted CMV-specific TCR beta clonotypes.

In TCRdb, the reads were re-called with MiXCR into one record per CDR3 protein. This table holds 150,000 to 200,000 distinct CDR3 sequences, roughly a fifth found once. Worth noting for this clonotype: Its specificity is unknown.

The CDR3 runs 14 residues. Trimming took off 3 bases at V and 5 bases at J, with 14 bases between the two ends. Germline V gene lookup returns CDR1 MDHEN and CDR2 SYDVKM. The chain has TRBV28 and TRBJ2-7; a weak D match, TRBD2 (6 bases). The TCR comes from a human donor in good health (CMV status not recorded). Some clones in this sample may be carry-over from other donors' samples. Sequencing used PBMCs. CDR3 DNA: TGTGCCAGCAGTTTTAGGGGACTTTCTCACGAGCAGTACTTC. Translating it yields CASSFRGLSHEQYF.